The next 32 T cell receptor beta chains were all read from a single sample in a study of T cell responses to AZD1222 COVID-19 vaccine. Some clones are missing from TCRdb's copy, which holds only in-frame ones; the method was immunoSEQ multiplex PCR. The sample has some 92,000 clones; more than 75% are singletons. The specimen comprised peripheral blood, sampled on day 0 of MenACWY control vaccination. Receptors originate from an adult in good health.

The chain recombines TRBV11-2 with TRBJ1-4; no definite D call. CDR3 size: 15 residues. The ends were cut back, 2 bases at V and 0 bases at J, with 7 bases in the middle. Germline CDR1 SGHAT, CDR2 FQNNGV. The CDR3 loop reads CASSLRTATNEKLFF. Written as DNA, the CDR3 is TGTGCCAGCAGCTTACGGACGGCAACTAATGAAAAACTGTTTTTT.

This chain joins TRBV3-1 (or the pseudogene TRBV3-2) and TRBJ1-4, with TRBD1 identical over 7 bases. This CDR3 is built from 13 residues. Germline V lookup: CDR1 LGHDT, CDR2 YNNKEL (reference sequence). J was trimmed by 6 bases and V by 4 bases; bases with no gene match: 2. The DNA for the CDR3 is TGTGCCAGCAGCCGGGGGACAGATGAAAAACTGTTTTTT. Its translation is CASSRGTDEKLFF.

CDR3 sequence reads: CASSLGGQVNYGYTF. CDR3 nucleotide sequence: TGTGCCAGCAGCTTGGGGGGACAGGTTAACTATGGCTACACCTTC. The chain is built from TRBV5-4 and TRBJ1-2, with 8 bases matching TRBD1. Trimming removed 0 bases from V and 1 base from J; junction bases left unmatched: 2. The CDR3 is 15 amino acids. The germline CDR1 and CDR2 sequences are SGHNT and YYREEE (reference sequence).

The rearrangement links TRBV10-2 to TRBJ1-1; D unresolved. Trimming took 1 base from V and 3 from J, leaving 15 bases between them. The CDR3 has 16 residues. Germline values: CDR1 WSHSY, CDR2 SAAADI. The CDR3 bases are TGCGCCAGCAGTGAGTATTCGGTGTATGGGGACACTGAAGCTTTCTTT. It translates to CASSEYSVYGDTEAFF.

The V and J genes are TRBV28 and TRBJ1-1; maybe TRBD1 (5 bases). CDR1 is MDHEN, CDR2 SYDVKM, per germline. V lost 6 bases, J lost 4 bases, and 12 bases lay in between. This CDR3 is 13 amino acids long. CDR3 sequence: CASSLGGATEAFF. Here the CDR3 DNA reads TGTGCCAGCAGCCTCGGGGGTGCCACTGAAGCTTTCTTT.

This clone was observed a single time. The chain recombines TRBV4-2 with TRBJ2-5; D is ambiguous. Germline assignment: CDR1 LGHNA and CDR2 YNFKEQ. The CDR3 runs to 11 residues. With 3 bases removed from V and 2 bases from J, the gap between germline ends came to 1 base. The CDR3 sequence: CASSQQETQYF. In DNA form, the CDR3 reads TGTGCCAGCAGCCAGCAAGAGACCCAGTACTTC.

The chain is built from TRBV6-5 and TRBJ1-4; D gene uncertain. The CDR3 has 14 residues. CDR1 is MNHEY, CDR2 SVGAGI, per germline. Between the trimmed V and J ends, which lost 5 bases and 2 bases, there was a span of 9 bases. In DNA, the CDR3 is TGTGCCAGCAGTCCCTCCGCCACTAATGAAAAACTGTTTTTT. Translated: CASSPSATNEKLFF.

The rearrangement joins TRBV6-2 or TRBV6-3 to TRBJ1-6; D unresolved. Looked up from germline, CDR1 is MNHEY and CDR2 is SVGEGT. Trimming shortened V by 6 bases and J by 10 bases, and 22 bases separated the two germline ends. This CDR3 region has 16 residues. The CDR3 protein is CASSPPSGFHRSPLHF. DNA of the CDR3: TGTGCCAGCAGCCCTCCGTCGGGGTTCCACCGCTCACCCCTCCACTTT.

The CDR3 loop is CASSVVGQGAPGNTIYF. CDR3 DNA: TGTGCCAGCAGCGTAGTAGGACAGGGGGCGCCTGGAAACACCATATATTTT. The chain links TRBV9 to TRBJ1-3, with 11 bases lining up with TRBD1. CDR1 and CDR2 (germline): SGDLS, YYNGEE. CDR3 size: 17 residues. J was trimmed by 2 bases and V by 0 bases; bases with no gene match: 4.

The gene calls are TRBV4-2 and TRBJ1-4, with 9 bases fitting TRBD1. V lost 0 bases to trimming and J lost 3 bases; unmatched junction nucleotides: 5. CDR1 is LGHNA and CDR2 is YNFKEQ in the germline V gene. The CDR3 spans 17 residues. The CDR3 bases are TGTGCCAGCAGCCAAGATCAACAGGGGGCGGCTAATGAAAAACTGTTTTTT. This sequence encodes CASSQDQQGAANEKLFF.

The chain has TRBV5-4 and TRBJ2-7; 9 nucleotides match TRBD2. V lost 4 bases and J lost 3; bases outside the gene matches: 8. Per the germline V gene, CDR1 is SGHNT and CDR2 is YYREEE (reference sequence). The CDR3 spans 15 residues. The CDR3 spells CASSLSGSKIYEQYF. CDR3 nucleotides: TGTGCCAGCAGCCTTAGCGGGAGCAAGATCTACGAGCAGTACTTC. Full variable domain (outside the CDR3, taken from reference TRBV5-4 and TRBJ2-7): ETGVTQSPTHLIKTRGQQVTLRCSSQSGHNTVSWYQQALGQGPQFIFQYYREEENGRGNFPPRFSGLQFPNYSSELNVNALELDDSALYLCASSLSGSKIYEQYFGPGTRLTVT.

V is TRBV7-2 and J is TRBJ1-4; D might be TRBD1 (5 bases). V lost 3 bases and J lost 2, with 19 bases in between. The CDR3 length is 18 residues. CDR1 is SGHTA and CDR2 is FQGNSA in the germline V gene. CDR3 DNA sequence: TGTGCCAGCAGCTTCTATCACAGAGGGACGAGGACTAATGAAAAACTGTTTTTT. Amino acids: CASSFYHRGTRTNEKLFF.

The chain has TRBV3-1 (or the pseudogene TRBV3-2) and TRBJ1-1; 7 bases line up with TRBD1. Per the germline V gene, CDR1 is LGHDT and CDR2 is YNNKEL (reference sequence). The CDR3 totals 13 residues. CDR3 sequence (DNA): TGTGCGGCCAAGGGCAGGGGGAGAACTGAAGCTTTCTTT. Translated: CAAKGRGRTEAFF.

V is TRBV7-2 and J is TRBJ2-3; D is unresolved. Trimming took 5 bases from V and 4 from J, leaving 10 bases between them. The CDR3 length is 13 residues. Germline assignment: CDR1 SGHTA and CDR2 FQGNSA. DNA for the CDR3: TGTGCCAGCAGCATCCAGCTATCAGATACGCAGTATTTT. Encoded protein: CASSIQLSDTQYF.

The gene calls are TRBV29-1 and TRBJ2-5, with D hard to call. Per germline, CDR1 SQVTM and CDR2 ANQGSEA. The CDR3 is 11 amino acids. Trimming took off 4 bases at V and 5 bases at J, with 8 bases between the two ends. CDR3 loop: CSVGGAETQYF. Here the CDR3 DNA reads TGCAGCGTTGGTGGTGCGGAGACCCAGTACTTC.

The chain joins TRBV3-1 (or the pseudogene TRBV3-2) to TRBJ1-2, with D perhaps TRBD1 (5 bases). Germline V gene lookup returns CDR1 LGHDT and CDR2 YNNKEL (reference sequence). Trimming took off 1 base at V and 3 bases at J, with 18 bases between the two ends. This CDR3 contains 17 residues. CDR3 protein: CASSQVGTTASHYGYTF. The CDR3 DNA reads TGTGCCAGCAGCCAAGTCGGGACCACGGCCTCCCACTATGGCTACACCTTC.

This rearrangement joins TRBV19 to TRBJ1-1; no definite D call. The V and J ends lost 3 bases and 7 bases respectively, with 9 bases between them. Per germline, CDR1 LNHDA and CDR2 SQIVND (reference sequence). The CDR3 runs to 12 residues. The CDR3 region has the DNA TGTGCCAGTAGTATTTCGAAGTTTGAAGCTTTCTTT. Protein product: CASSISKFEAFF.

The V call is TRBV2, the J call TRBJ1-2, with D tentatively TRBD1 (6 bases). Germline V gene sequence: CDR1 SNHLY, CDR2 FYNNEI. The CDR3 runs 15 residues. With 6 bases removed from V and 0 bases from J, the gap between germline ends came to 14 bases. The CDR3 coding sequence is TGTGCCAGCAGCGCAGACAGGTTATCTAACTATGGCTACACCTTC. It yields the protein CASSADRLSNYGYTF.

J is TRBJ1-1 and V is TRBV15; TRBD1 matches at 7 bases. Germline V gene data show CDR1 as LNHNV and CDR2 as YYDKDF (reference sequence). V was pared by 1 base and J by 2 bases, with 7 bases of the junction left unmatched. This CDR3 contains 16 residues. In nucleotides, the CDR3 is TGTGCCACCAGCAGAGCCACAGGGGTGGGAAACACTGAAGCTTTCTTT. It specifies CATSRATGVGNTEAFF.

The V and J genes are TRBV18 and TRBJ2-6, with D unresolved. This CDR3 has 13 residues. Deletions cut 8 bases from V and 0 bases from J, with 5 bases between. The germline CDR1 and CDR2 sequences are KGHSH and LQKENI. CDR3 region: CASGNSGANVLTF. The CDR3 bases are TGTGCCAGCGGCAACTCTGGGGCCAACGTCCTGACTTTC. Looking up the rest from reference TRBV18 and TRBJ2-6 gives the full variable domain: NAGVMQNPRHLVRRRGQEARLRCSPMKGHSHVYWYRQLPEEGLKFMVYLQKENIIDESGMPKERFSAEFPKEGPSILRIQQVVRGDSAAYFCASGNSGANVLTFGAGSRLTVL.

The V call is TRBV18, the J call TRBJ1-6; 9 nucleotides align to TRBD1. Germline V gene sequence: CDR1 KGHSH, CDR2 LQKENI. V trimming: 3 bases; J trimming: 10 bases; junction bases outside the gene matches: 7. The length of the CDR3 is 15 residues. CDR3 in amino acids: CASSPLGQGESPLHF. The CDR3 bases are TGTGCCAGCTCACCGCTGGGACAGGGCGAGTCACCCCTCCACTTT.

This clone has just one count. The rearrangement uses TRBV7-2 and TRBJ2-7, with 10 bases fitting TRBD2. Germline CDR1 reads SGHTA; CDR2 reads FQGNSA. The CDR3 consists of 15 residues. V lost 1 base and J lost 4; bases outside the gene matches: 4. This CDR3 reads CASSLGLAGAYEQYF. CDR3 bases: TGTGCCAGCAGCTTAGGGCTAGCGGGAGCGTACGAGCAGTACTTC.

In nucleotides, the CDR3 is TGTGCCAGTGGCTTCGGGGACGAGCAGTACTTC. Its protein product is CASGFGDEQYF. The chain combines TRBV19 with TRBJ2-7, with D possibly being TRBD2 (5 bases). With 8 bases removed from V and 5 bases from J, the gap between germline ends came to 10 bases. This CDR3 is built from 11 residues. Per the germline V gene, CDR1 is LNHDA and CDR2 is SQIVND (reference sequence). The full variable domain, completed using reference TRBV19 and TRBJ2-7, is DGGITQSPKYLFRKEGQNVTLSCEQNLNHDAMYWYRQDPGQGLRLIYYSQIVNDFQKGDIAEGYSVSREKKESFPLTVTSAQKNPTAFYLCASGFGDEQYFGPGTRLTVT.

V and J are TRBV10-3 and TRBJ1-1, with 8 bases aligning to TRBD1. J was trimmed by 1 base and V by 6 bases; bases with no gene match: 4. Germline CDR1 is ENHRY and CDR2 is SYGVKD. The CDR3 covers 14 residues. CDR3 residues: CAIRRTGTNTEAFF. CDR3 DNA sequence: TGTGCCATCAGAAGGACAGGGACGAACACTGAAGCTTTCTTT.

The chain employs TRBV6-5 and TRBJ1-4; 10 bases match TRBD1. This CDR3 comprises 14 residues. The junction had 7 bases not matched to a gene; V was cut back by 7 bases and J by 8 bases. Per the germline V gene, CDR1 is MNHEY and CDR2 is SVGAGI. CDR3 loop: CASTPGQGREKLFF. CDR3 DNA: TGTGCCAGCACACCGGGACAGGGGCGCGAAAAACTGTTTTTT.

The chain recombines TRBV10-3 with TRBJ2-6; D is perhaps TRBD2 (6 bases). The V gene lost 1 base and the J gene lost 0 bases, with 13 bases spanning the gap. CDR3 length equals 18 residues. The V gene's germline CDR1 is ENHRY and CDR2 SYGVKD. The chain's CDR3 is CAISELEGSLSGANVLTF. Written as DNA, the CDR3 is TGTGCCATCAGTGAGTTGGAGGGGTCCCTCTCTGGGGCCAACGTCCTGACTTTC.

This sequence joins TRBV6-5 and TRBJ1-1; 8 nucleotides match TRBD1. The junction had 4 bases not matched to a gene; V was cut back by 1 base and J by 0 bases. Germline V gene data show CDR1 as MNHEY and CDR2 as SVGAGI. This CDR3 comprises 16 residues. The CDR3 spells CASSYYRGFVNTEAFF. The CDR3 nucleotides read TGTGCCAGCAGTTACTACAGGGGGTTCGTGAACACTGAAGCTTTCTTT.

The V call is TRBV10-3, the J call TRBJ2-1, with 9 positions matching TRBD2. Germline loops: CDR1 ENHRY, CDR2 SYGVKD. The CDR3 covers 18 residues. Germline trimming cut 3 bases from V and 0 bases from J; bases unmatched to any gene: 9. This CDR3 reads CAISESPGLAVSYNEQFF. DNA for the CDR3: TGTGCCATCAGTGAATCCCCGGGACTAGCAGTCTCCTACAATGAGCAGTTCTTC.

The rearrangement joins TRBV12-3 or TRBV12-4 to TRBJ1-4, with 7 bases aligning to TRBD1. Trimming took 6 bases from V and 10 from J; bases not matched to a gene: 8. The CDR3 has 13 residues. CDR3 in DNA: TGTGCCAGCAGCAGGGGGGACGGTAGAAAACTGTTTTTT. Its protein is CASSRGDGRKLFF.

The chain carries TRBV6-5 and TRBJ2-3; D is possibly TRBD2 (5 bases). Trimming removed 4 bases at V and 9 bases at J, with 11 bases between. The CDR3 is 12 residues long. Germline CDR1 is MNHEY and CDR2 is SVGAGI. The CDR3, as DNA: TGTGCCAGCAGTTTTCGGGGTGGGACGCAGTATTTT. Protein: CASSFRGGTQYF.

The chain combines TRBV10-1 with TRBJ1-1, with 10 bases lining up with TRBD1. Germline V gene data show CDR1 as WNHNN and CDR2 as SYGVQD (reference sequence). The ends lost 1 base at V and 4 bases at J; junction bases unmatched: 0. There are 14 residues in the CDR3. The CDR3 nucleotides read TGCGCCAGCAGTGAGTGGACAGGGGGCACTGAAGCTTTCTTT. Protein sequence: CASSEWTGGTEAFF.

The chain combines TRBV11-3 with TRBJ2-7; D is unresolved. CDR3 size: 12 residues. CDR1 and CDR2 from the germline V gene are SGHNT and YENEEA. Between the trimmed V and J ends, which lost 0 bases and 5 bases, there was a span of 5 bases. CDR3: CASSLESHEQYF. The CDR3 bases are TGTGCCAGCAGCTTAGAGTCCCACGAGCAGTACTTC.